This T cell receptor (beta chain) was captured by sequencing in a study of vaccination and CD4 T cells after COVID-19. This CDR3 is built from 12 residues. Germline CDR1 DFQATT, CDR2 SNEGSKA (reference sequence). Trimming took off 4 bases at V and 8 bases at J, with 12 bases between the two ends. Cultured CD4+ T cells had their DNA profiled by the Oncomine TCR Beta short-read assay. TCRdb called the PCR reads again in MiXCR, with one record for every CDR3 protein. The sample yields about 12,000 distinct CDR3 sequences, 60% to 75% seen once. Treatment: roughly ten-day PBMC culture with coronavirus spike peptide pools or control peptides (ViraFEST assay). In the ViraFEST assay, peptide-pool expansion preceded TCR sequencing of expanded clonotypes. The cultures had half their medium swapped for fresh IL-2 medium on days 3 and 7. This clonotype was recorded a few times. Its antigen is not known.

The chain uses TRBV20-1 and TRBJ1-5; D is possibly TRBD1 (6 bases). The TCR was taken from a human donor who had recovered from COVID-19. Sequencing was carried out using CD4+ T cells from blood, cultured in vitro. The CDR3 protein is CSATQGSEPQHF. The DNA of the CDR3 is TGCAGTGCTACACAGGGTTCGGAGCCCCAGCATTTT.